This TCR beta chain is drawn from a study of STAT5B mutations in CD4+ large granular lymphocyte leukemia. Germline CDR1 reads SEHNR; CDR2 reads FQNEAQ (reference sequence). Trimming removed 2 bases from V and 8 bases from J; junction bases left unmatched: 4. The CDR3 contains 13 residues. Assay used: immunoSEQ multiplex PCR; TCRdb lists only in-frame clones, some missing. The repertoire holds 30,000 to 35,000 clones, roughly 65% seen once, with roughly 1.6% in the top ten. This receptor was identified in a human donor in good health. Sequenced: CD4+ T cells from blood buffy coats. This chain joins TRBV7-9 and TRBJ1-1; 8 nucleotides align to TRBD1. The DNA of the CDR3 is TGTGCCAGCAGCTTATTATACAGGGGGGAAGCTTTCTTT. Translating it yields CASSLLYRGEAFF.